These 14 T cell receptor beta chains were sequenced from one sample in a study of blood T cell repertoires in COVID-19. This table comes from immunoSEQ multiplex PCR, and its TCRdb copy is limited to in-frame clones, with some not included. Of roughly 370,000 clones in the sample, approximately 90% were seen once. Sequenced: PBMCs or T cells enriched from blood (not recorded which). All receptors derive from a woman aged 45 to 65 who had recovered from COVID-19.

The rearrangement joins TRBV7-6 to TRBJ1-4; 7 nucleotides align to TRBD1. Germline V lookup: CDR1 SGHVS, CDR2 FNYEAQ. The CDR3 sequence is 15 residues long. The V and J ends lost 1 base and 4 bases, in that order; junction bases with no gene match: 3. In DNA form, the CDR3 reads TGTGCCAGCAGCTTAGAAGGGGGCGTTAATGAAAAACTGTTTTTT. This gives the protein CASSLEGGVNEKLFF.

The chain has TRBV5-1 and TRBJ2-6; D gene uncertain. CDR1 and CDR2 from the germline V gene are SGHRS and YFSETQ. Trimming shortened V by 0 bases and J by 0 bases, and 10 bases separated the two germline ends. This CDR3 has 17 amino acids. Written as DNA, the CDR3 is TGCGCCAGCAGCTTGGACGGGTCGAGCTCTGGGGCCAACGTCCTGACTTTC. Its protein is CASSLDGSSSGANVLTF.

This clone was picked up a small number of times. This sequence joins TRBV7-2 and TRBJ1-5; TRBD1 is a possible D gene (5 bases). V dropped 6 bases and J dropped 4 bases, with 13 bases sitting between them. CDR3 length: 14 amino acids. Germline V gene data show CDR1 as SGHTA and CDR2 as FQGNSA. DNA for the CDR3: TGTGCCAGCAGTCAAGACCGGACAAATCAGCCCCAGCATTTT. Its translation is CASSQDRTNQPQHF. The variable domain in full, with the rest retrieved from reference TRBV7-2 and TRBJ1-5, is GAGVSQSPSNKVTEKGKDVELRCDPISGHTALYWYRQSLGQGLEFLIYFQGNSAPDKSGLPSDRFSAERTGGSVSTLTIQRTQQEDSAVYLCASSQDRTNQPQHFGDGTRLSIL.

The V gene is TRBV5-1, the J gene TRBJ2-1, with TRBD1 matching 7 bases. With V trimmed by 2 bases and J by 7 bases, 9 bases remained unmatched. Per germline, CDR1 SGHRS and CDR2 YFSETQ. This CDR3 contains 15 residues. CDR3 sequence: CASSLPGTERNEQFF. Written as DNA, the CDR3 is TGCGCCAGCAGCTTACCCGGGACAGAGAGGAATGAGCAGTTCTTC.

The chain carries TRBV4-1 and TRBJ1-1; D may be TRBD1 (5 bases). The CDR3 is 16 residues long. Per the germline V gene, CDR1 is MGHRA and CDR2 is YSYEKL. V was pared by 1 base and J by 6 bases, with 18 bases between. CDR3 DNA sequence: TGCGCCAGCAGCCAAGGCAGGGTAAATTATCAGTCTGAAGCTTTCTTT. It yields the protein CASSQGRVNYQSEAFF.

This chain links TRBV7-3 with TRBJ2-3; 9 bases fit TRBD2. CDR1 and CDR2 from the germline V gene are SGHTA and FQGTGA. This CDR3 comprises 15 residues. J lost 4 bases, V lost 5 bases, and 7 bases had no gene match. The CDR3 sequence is CASSSLAGRPDTQYF. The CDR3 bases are TGTGCCAGCAGCAGTCTAGCGGGGCGCCCAGATACGCAGTATTTT.

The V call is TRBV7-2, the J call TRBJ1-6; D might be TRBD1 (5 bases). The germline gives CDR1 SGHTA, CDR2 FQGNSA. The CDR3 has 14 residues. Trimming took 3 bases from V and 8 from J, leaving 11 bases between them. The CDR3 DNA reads TGTGCCAGCAGCTTTATCGGACACCATTCACCCCTCCACTTT. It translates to CASSFIGHHSPLHF.

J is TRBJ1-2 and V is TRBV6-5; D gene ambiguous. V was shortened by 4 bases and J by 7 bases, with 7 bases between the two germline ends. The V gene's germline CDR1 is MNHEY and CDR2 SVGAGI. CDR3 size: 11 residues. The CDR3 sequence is CASSLTGGYTF. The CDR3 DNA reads TGTGCCAGCAGTTTGACGGGTGGCTACACCTTC.

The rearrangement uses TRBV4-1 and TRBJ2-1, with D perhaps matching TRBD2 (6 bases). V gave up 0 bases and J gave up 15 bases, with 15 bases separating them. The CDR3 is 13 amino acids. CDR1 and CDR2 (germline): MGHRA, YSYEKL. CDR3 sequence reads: CASSQEPEGLPFF. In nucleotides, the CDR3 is TGCGCCAGCAGCCAAGAGCCGGAGGGGCTGCCGTTCTTC.

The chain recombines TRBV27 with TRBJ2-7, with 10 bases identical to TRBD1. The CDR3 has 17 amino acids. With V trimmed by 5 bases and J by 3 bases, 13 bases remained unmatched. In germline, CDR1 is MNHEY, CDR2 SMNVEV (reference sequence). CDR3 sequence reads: CASSNRGGQGPHYEQYF. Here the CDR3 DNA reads TGTGCCAGCAGTAATAGGGGGGGACAGGGGCCCCACTACGAGCAGTACTTC.

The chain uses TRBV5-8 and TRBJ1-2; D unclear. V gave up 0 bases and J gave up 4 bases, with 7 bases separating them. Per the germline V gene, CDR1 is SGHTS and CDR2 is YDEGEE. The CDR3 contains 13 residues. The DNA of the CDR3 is TGTGCCAGCAGCTTGGTGGGGAGCTATGGCTACACCTTC. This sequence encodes CASSLVGSYGYTF.

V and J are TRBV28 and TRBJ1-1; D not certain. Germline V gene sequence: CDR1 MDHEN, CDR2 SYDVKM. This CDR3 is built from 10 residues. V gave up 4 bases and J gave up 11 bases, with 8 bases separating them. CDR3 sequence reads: CASSSLRAFF. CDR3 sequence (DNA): TGTGCCAGCAGTTCCTTGAGGGCTTTCTTT.

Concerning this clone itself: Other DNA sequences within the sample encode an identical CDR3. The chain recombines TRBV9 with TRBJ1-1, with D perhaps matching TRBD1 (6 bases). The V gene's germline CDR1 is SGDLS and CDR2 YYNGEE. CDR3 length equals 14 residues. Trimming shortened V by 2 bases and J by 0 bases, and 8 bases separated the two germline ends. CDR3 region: CASSVGQMNTEAFF. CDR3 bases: TGTGCCAGCAGCGTTGGACAGATGAACACTGAAGCTTTCTTT.

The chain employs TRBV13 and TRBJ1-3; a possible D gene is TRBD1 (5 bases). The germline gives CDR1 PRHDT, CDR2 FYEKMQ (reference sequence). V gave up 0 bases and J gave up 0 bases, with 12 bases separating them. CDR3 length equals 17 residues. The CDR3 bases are TGTGCCAGCAGCTTAGGGTCCAGGGACTTCTCTGGAAACACCATATATTTT. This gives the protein CASSLGSRDFSGNTIYF.